These 20 T cell receptor beta chains originate from one sample sequenced in a study of blood T cells in healthy people across ages. The use of a sample-barcoded 5' primer and a J-beta primer mix characterized a second PCR of about 6 to 12 cycles. TCRdb reanalysed the 5' RACE reads using MiXCR and keeps one entry per CDR3 protein. Here the sample spans roughly 800,000 distinct CDR3 sequences, roughly 50% being singletons. Sequenced input: blood. These receptors all stem from a man between 25 and 39 years old in good health.

The V and J genes are TRBV28 and TRBJ2-1; 10 bases align to TRBD2. The CDR3 contains 16 residues. The germline V gene has CDR1 MDHEN and CDR2 SYDVKM. V lost 8 bases to trimming and J lost 10 bases; unmatched junction nucleotides: 17. The CDR3 nucleotides read TGTGCCAGCCCCGACAAGACTAGCGGGCCAGCGGGGGAGCAGTTCTTC. It encodes CASPDKTSGPAGEQFF. The full variable domain, its missing parts supplied by reference TRBV28 and TRBJ2-1, is DVKVTQSSRYLVKRTGEKVFLECVQDMDHENMFWYRQDPGLGLRLIYFSYDVKMKEKGDIPEGYSVSREKKERFSLILESASTNQTSMYLCASPDKTSGPAGEQFFGPGTRLTVL.

As to this clonotype: One junction end disagrees with the germline gene, perhaps due to a read error. The chain uses TRBV29-1 and TRBJ2-5; 9 bases line up with TRBD2. The CDR3 spans 15 residues. Germline V lookup: CDR1 SQVTM, CDR2 ANQGSEA. Here the CDR3 DNA reads TGCAGCGGCGTCGTAGCGGGAGAGTACCAAGAGGCCCAGTACTTC. Encoded protein: CSGVVAGEYQEAQYF.

This clonotype has a handful of counts. V usage is TRBV4-2 and J usage is TRBJ2-2; D ambiguous. The CDR3 extends over 15 amino acids. The V end was cut by 1 base, the J end by 0 bases, with 6 bases between. Germline-derived CDR1 and CDR2 are LGHNA and YNFKEQ. CDR3: CASSQGSSNTGELFF. In DNA form, the CDR3 reads TGTGCCAGCAGCCAAGGTTCTTCGAACACCGGGGAGCTGTTTTTT.

The chain links TRBV20-1 to TRBJ2-3; 10 nucleotides line up with TRBD2. CDR3 size: 14 residues. Germline V gives CDR1 DFQATT, CDR2 SNEGSKA (reference sequence). With 4 bases clipped from V and 5 bases from J, the junction kept 6 bases outside the gene matches. The CDR3 region is CSATRAGGQDTQYF. The CDR3, as DNA: TGCAGTGCTACTCGAGCGGGAGGGCAAGATACGCAGTATTTT.

The J gene is TRBJ2-3, the V gene TRBV4-1; tentatively, D is TRBD1 or TRBD2 (6 bases each). Between the trimmed V and J ends, which lost 3 bases and 5 bases, there was a span of 15 bases. The CDR3 spans 15 residues. Germline V gene lookup returns CDR1 MGHRA and CDR2 YSYEKL. In nucleotides, the CDR3 is TGCGCCAGCAGCCAGCAACAGGGAGGCCAAGATACGCAGTATTTT. Residues: CASSQQQGGQDTQYF.

As regards this clonotype: A much larger clone is a single base away; this may be a read error. V and J are TRBV9 and TRBJ2-7; tentatively, D is TRBD2 (5 bases). The CDR3 has 15 residues. The V gene's germline CDR1 is SGDLS and CDR2 YYNGEE. The CDR3 coding sequence is TGTGCCAGCAGCCCTCGGGGATTGGGCTCCGACGAGCAGTACTTC. The encoded protein is CASSPRGLGSDEQYF.

This sequence joins TRBV20-1 and TRBJ2-5; 9 bases match TRBD2. Per the germline V gene, CDR1 is DFQATT and CDR2 is SNEGSKA (reference sequence). The CDR3 runs 15 residues. J gave up 4 bases and V 3 bases, and 9 bases lay outside the gene matches. In DNA form, the CDR3 reads TGCAGTGCTAGTTTGGCGGGAGGGCCGGGAGAGACCCAGTACTTC. This encodes CSASLAGGPGETQYF.

The chain carries TRBV4-3 and TRBJ2-4; 11 bases agree with TRBD2. The DNA end favors TRBJ2-7, so the J call may be wrong. The V gene's germline CDR1 is LGHNA and CDR2 YSLEER. This CDR3 is 14 amino acids long. The CDR3: CASSQTSGVNEQYF. In DNA, the CDR3 is TGCGCCAGCAGCCAGACTAGCGGGGTTAACGAGCAGTACTTC.

The CDR3: CASSQVRGASTDTQYF. CDR3 coding DNA: TGTGCCAGCAGCCAAGTTAGAGGGGCCTCCACAGATACGCAGTATTTT. The chain combines TRBV3-1 with TRBJ2-3; D is possibly TRBD1 or TRBD2 (5 bases each). V lost 1 base and J 2 bases, leaving 13 bases between the germline ends. The length of the CDR3 is 16 residues. Germline V CDR1 and CDR2: LGHDT, YNNKEL (reference sequence).

This clonotype came up once. The gene calls are TRBV7-2 and TRBJ2-1, with a tentative D call TRBD2 (5 bases). Germline-derived CDR1 and CDR2 are SGHTA and FQGNSA. V lost 5 bases and J 10 bases, leaving 18 bases between the germline ends. The CDR3 has 14 residues. The DNA for the CDR3 is TGTGCCAGCAGCCAACAAAGCGGCGGCGCGGAGCAGTTCTTC. Its protein product is CASSQQSGGAEQFF.

The chain recombines TRBV7-2 with TRBJ2-1; 7 bases align to TRBD1. Germline CDR1 and CDR2: SGHTA and FQGNSA. The V segment lost 5 bases and the J segment 6 bases; nucleotides outside the gene matches: 7. This CDR3 contains 14 residues. The CDR3 sequence is CASSLRRDSNEQFF. Written as DNA, the CDR3 is TGTGCCAGCAGCCTGCGCAGGGACAGCAATGAGCAGTTCTTC.

The V call is TRBV10-3, the J call TRBJ1-2; D ambiguous. The CDR3 sequence is 12 residues long. The germline gives CDR1 ENHRY, CDR2 SYGVKD. V was trimmed by 0 bases and J by 7 bases, leaving 6 bases between them. CDR3 loop: CAISESGGGYTF. For the CDR3, the DNA is TGTGCCATCAGTGAGTCAGGTGGTGGCTACACCTTC.

CDR3 region: CASGPLTGTGSYEQYF. The CDR3 DNA reads as TGTGCCAGCGGTCCCCTGACCGGGACAGGCTCCTACGAGCAGTACTTC. J is TRBJ2-7 and V is TRBV2; TRBD1 matches at 8 bases. CDR1 is SNHLY and CDR2 is FYNNEI in the germline V gene. V was clipped by 8 bases and J by 0 bases; unmatched bases: 12. The CDR3 contains 16 residues.

The genes are TRBV4-1 and TRBJ2-1, with TRBD2 matching over 8 bases. J lost 10 bases, V lost 9 bases, and 11 bases had no gene match. The germline V gene has CDR1 MGHRA and CDR2 YSYEKL. CDR3 length: 13 residues. The CDR3 nucleotides are TGCGCCAGTCGCGCGGGGGGAACCTGGGAGCAGTTCTTC. Translation gives CASRAGGTWEQFF.

This clonotype has a count of ten or more. The chain couples TRBV3-1 to TRBJ2-2; D not resolved. The CDR3 spans 11 residues. Germline assignment: CDR1 LGHDT and CDR2 YNNKEL (reference sequence). The V and J ends lost 1 base and 6 bases respectively, with 0 bases between them. This CDR3 is CASSQAGELFF. CDR3 sequence (DNA): TGTGCCAGCAGCCAAGCCGGGGAGCTGTTTTTT.

The chain employs TRBV12-3 or TRBV12-4 and TRBJ1-5, with D hard to call. The V end was cut by 7 bases, the J end by 0 bases, with 10 bases between. CDR3 length equals 14 residues. The CDR3 here is CASTSIYSNQPQHF. The CDR3 DNA is TGTGCCAGCACGTCCATATATAGCAATCAGCCCCAGCATTTT.

This clonotype was seen only a few times. The V and J genes are TRBV20-1 and TRBJ1-1; tentative D call: TRBD1 (5 bases). Per germline, CDR1 DFQATT and CDR2 SNEGSKA (reference sequence). The CDR3 loop spans 11 amino acids. Between the trimmed V and J ends, which lost 4 bases and 10 bases, there was a span of 13 bases. In DNA form, the CDR3 reads TGCAGTGCTAACAGCGACAGTTCAGCTTTCTTT. It is translated as CSANSDSSAFF.

This clonotype was seen a few times. The chain joins TRBV12-5 to TRBJ2-5; possible D gene TRBD2, 6 bases. Trimming pared 5 bases from V and 5 bases from J, leaving 15 bases between. Germline CDR1 reads LGHNT; CDR2 reads FRNRAP. The CDR3 contains 14 residues. DNA for the CDR3: TGTGCTAGTGGTACTAGGGGTCGGGAGGAGACCCAGTACTTC. It codes for CASGTRGREETQYF. The variable domain in full, completed from reference TRBV12-5 and TRBJ2-5, reads DARVTQTPRHKVTEMGQEVTMRCQPILGHNTVFWYRQTMMQGLELLAYFRNRAPLDDSGMPKDRFSAEMPDATLATLKIQPSEPRDSAVYFCASGTRGREETQYFGPGTRLLVL.

This chain connects TRBV7-9 to TRBJ1-6; no reliable D call. This CDR3 contains 16 residues. V shed 6 bases and J shed 9 bases, with 21 bases lying between them. Per germline, CDR1 SEHNR and CDR2 FQNEAQ (reference sequence). The chain's CDR3 is CASSVRIDGRSSPLHF. In DNA form, the CDR3 reads TGTGCCAGCAGTGTACGAATAGACGGGAGAAGTTCACCCCTCCACTTT.

This clonotype was counted between two and nine times. The chain combines TRBV3-1 with TRBJ2-1, with 11 bases aligning to TRBD1. The V and J ends lost 4 bases and 9 bases, in that order; junction bases with no gene match: 8. Germline V gene data show CDR1 as LGHDT and CDR2 as YNNKEL (reference sequence). This CDR3 has 15 residues. DNA of the CDR3: TGTGCCAGCAGCCCCCCGGGACAGGGGGGAAGTGAGCAGTTCTTC. Translated, it gives CASSPPGQGGSEQFF.